This T cell receptor beta chain was sequenced in a study of blood T cells in healthy people across ages. Alongside a J-beta primer mix, a sample-barcoded 5' primer served in a second PCR lasting 7 to 11 cycles. In TCRdb, the 5' RACE reads were re-called with MiXCR into one record per CDR3 protein. The sample yields more than 900,000 distinct CDR3 sequences, under 30% seen once. The CDR3 consists of 11 residues. Trimming left V 4 bases short and J 8 bases short, with 8 bases between. In germline, CDR1 is SNHLY, CDR2 FYNNEI. The same sample was also used in a study of T cells of mothers and their children.

V is TRBV2 and J is TRBJ1-1; no clear D. Sequencing used blood. The TCR originated in a girl aged 2 to 9 in good health. The CDR3 sequence is CASSAAKEAFF. CDR3 nucleotide sequence: TGTGCCAGCAGTGCGGCAAAAGAAGCTTTCTTT.